The 26 T cell receptor beta chains given below trace back to one sample, sequenced in a study of blood T cell repertoires in COVID-19. Assay used: immunoSEQ multiplex PCR; TCRdb lists only in-frame clones, some missing. The sample holds 150,000 or so clones, roughly 81% seen once. The sequencing input was peripheral blood. These receptors all come from a woman aged 50 to 60 with active or convalescent COVID-19.

The chain is built from TRBV29-1 and TRBJ1-1; no reliable D call. The CDR3 extends over 15 amino acids. Trimming cost V 5 bases and J 0 bases, with 16 bases left between them. Germline V gene data show CDR1 as SQVTM and CDR2 as ANQGSEA. The chain's CDR3 is CSVRRSISLNTEAFF. CDR3 DNA sequence: TGCAGCGTTCGCCGGAGTATCTCCCTGAACACTGAAGCTTTCTTT.

Details on this clone: The missing conserved phenylalanine or tryptophan at the end of this CDR3 makes a read error likely. It is unclear where the CDR3 begins or ends on the DNA, so no DNA is shown, and the CDR3 is as TCRdb lists it. Different DNA sequences within this sample yield the same CDR3. This chain joins TRBV19 and TRBJ1-2. CDR1 LNHDA and CDR2 SQIVND come from the germline V gene (reference sequence). The CDR3 is 8 residues long, counting both termini. CDR3 sequence reads: CASGKPGT.

V is TRBV29-1 and J is TRBJ1-4, with a possible D match to TRBD1 (5 bases). This CDR3 comprises 12 residues. Germline CDR1 reads SQVTM; CDR2 reads ANQGSEA. Trimming took 7 bases from V and 10 from J, leaving 16 bases between them. This chain's CDR3 is CSGVWGQGKLFF. CDR3 in DNA: TGCAGCGGGGTATGGGGCCAGGGAAAACTGTTTTTT. Full variable domain (missing parts from reference TRBV29-1 and TRBJ1-4): SAVISQKPSRDICQRGTSLTIQCQVDSQVTMMFWYRQQPGQSLTLIATANQGSEATYESGFVIDKFPISRPNLTFSTLTVSNMSPEDSSIYLCSGVWGQGKLFFGSGTQLSVL.

The J gene is TRBJ1-4, the V gene TRBV30, with TRBD1 identical over 7 bases. The CDR3 totals 13 residues. V lost 7 bases and J lost 8; bases outside the gene matches: 10. Germline V gene sequence: CDR1 GTSNPN, CDR2 SVGIG (reference sequence). In nucleotides, the CDR3 is TGTGCCTCCAGGGGGACTAGGTTCGAAAAACTGTTTTTT. Translation: CASRGTRFEKLFF.

The chain joins TRBV30 to TRBJ2-7; TRBD1 aligns across 10 bases. CDR1 and CDR2 from the germline V gene are GTSNPN and SVGIG (reference sequence). V was clipped by 1 base and J by 4 bases; unmatched bases: 4. This CDR3 comprises 14 residues. CDR3 sequence: CAWSAGTGAYEQYF. The CDR3 coding sequence is TGTGCCTGGAGTGCGGGGACAGGGGCGTACGAGCAGTACTTC.

The chain couples TRBV9 to TRBJ2-6; 11 positions match TRBD1. There are 18 residues in the CDR3. J lost 3 bases, V lost 2 bases, and 7 bases had no gene match. Germline V CDR1 and CDR2: SGDLS, YYNGEE. The CDR3 is CASSVLGQGARGANVLTF. In DNA, the CDR3 is TGTGCCAGCAGCGTTCTCGGACAGGGGGCCCGTGGGGCCAACGTCCTGACTTTC. The full variable domain, its missing parts supplied by reference TRBV9 and TRBJ2-6, is DSGVTQTPKHLITATGQRVTLRCSPRSGDLSVYWYQQSLDQGLQFLIQYYNGEERAKGNILERFSAQQFPDLHSELNLSSLELGDSALYFCASSVLGQGARGANVLTFGAGSRLTVL.

The rearrangement links TRBV29-1 to TRBJ2-1; 9 bases line up with TRBD2. The V segment lost 4 bases and the J segment 10 bases; nucleotides outside the gene matches: 8. The CDR3 is made up of 13 amino acids. The V gene's germline CDR1 is SQVTM and CDR2 ANQGSEA. The CDR3 nucleotides are TGCAGCGTTGGGGCTAGCGGGGAGGGCGAGCAGTTCTTC. Amino acid sequence: CSVGASGEGEQFF.

The chain has TRBV5-1 and TRBJ1-2, with 7 bases identical to TRBD1. The CDR3 runs to 12 residues. CDR1 is SGHRS, CDR2 YFSETQ, per germline. The V gene end was trimmed by 4 bases and the J gene end by 7 bases; junction bases not matched to a gene: 4. The CDR3 DNA reads as TGCGCCAGCAGCAGGGGGCTGGGTGGCTACACCTTC. Amino acid sequence: CASSRGLGGYTF.

The chain has TRBV27 and TRBJ2-7; a weak D match, TRBD2 (6 bases). Germline loops: CDR1 MNHEY, CDR2 SMNVEV (reference sequence). The ends were cut back, 0 bases at V and 3 bases at J, with 12 bases in the middle. The length of the CDR3 is 15 residues. The CDR3, as DNA: TGTGCCAGCAGTTTATCATGGGGGGTCGGCTACGAGCAGTACTTC. As protein: CASSLSWGVGYEQYF.

The V and J genes are TRBV7-2 and TRBJ2-7, with D tentatively TRBD1 (5 bases). Germline-derived CDR1 and CDR2 are SGHTA and FQGNSA. The CDR3 has 16 amino acids. The V end lost 5 bases, the J end lost 0 bases, and 17 bases lay between the germline ends. CDR3 coding DNA: TGTGCCAGCAGCCCGGACACCCCAACGGCCTCCTACGAGCAGTACTTC. Translated, it gives CASSPDTPTASYEQYF.

For this clone: This may stem from a read error, because a much larger clone lies one nucleotide away. In the same sample, other DNA sequences code for this CDR3. The chain employs TRBV9 and TRBJ1-2, with a weak D call TRBD1 (5 bases). The length of the CDR3 is 12 residues. CDR1 SGDLS and CDR2 YYNGEE come from the germline V gene. The V gene lost 0 bases and the J gene lost 7 bases, with 7 bases spanning the gap. DNA for the CDR3: TGTGCCAGCAGCGTAGCCGGGGGTGGCTACACCTTC. This sequence encodes CASSVAGGGYTF. Combining the CDR3 with reference TRBV9 and TRBJ1-2 gives the whole variable domain DSGVTQTPKHLITATGQRVTLRCSPRSGDLSVYWYQQSLDQGLQFLIQYYNGEERAKGNILERFSAQQFPDLHSELNLSSLELGDSALYFCASSVAGGGYTFGSGTRLTVV.

The rearrangement joins TRBV7-6 to TRBJ1-4, with D perhaps TRBD1 (6 bases). The germline gives CDR1 SGHVS, CDR2 FNYEAQ. V was clipped by 5 bases and J by 0 bases, with 16 bases between them. CDR3 length: 17 amino acids. CDR3 sequence (DNA): TGTGCCAGCAGCCGCCGGGGGGCCATCGCAACTAATGAAAAACTGTTTTTT. Translated, it gives CASSRRGAIATNEKLFF.

The CDR3 loop is CASSTGTRGDQETQYF. The CDR3 DNA reads TGTGCCAGCAGCACCGGGACTAGAGGGGACCAAGAGACCCAGTACTTC. This sequence joins TRBV7-9 and TRBJ2-5, with TRBD2 matching 8 bases. V trimming: 5 bases; J trimming: 0 bases; junction bases outside the gene matches: 8. Germline assignment: CDR1 SEHNR and CDR2 FQNEAQ (reference sequence). This CDR3 comprises 16 residues.

V is TRBV7-2 and J is TRBJ1-6; perhaps TRBD1 as D (5 bases). V was shortened by 1 base and J by 7 bases, with 11 bases between the two germline ends. Germline V lookup: CDR1 SGHTA, CDR2 FQGNSA. This CDR3 contains 15 residues. The CDR3 DNA is TGTGCCAGCAGCTTAGACGTGGGGGGGAATTCACCCCTCCACTTT. Its translation is CASSLDVGGNSPLHF.

In regard to this clone: Other DNA sequences of this sample code for an identical CDR3. V usage is TRBV10-3 and J usage is TRBJ2-7; D call uncertain. In germline, CDR1 is ENHRY, CDR2 SYGVKD. CDR3 size: 13 residues. V dropped 0 bases and J dropped 2 bases, with 5 bases sitting between them. The CDR3 region has the DNA TGTGCCATCAGTGAGTCGGCTGCCTACGAGCAGTACTTC. It yields the protein CAISESAAYEQYF.

This clone was seen a handful of times. The chain couples TRBV6-6 to TRBJ1-1; no firm D call. Germline V gene data show CDR1 as MNHNY and CDR2 as SVGAGI (reference sequence). The CDR3 length is 11 residues. V lost 5 bases and J 11 bases, leaving 12 bases between the germline ends. In DNA form, the CDR3 reads TGTGCCAGCAGTCAGGCCTGGGAGGCTTTCTTT. Protein sequence: CASSQAWEAFF.

The V and J genes are TRBV9 and TRBJ2-3; 12 positions agree with TRBD2. Germline loops: CDR1 SGDLS, CDR2 YYNGEE. CDR3 size: 13 residues. After removal of 3 bases from V and 9 bases from J, the junction contained 2 bases not matched to a gene. The CDR3 DNA is TGTGCCAGCAGCGGCGGACTAGCGGGGACGCAGTATTTT. Translation: CASSGGLAGTQYF.

V and J are TRBV6-6 and TRBJ2-3; the match to TRBD1 covers 7 bases. The J segment lost 4 bases and the V segment lost 2 bases, leaving 6 bases of the junction unmatched. Germline V lookup: CDR1 MNHNY, CDR2 SVGAGI (reference sequence). The CDR3 has 15 residues. CDR3 sequence reads: CASSYGNQGADTQYF. The CDR3 DNA sequence: TGTGCCAGCAGTTACGGCAACCAGGGGGCAGATACGCAGTATTTT.

CDR3 amino acids: CASSLGQDNYGYTF. The CDR3 nucleotides are TGTGCCAGCAGCTTAGGACAGGATAACTATGGCTACACCTTC. The genes are TRBV5-5 and TRBJ1-2; 7 positions agree with TRBD1. The V gene's germline CDR1 is SGHKS and CDR2 YYEKEE (reference sequence). CDR3 length: 14 residues. V was pared by 2 bases and J by 1 base, with 2 bases of the junction left unmatched.

This chain joins TRBV4-3 and TRBJ1-6; TRBD1 matches at 9 bases. CDR3 length: 15 amino acids. Germline V gene data show CDR1 as LGHNA and CDR2 as YSLEER. V dropped 3 bases and J dropped 8; count of bases not matched to a gene: 5. The DNA for the CDR3 is TGCGCCAGCAGCCACGGGACAGGGAACGATTCACCCCTCCACTTT. This gives the protein CASSHGTGNDSPLHF.

This chain connects TRBV5-6 to TRBJ2-3, with TRBD2 matching over 7 bases. The CDR3 length is 15 residues. V lost 6 bases and J lost 2; bases outside the gene matches: 9. The germline V gene has CDR1 SGHDT and CDR2 YYEEEE. The chain's CDR3 is CASMQGGGATDTQYF. Here the CDR3 DNA reads TGTGCCAGCATGCAGGGCGGGGGAGCCACAGATACGCAGTATTTT.

The genes are TRBV19 and TRBJ2-1; 9 nucleotides agree with TRBD2. Germline CDR1 LNHDA, CDR2 SQIVND (reference sequence). The CDR3 covers 14 residues. Germline trimming cut 8 bases from V and 7 bases from J; bases unmatched to any gene: 9. CDR3 residues: CASGIAGDQNEQFF. CDR3 DNA sequence: TGTGCCAGTGGGATAGCGGGAGATCAAAATGAGCAGTTCTTC.

The chain joins TRBV2 to TRBJ1-1; D possibly corresponds to TRBD1 (5 bases). V lost 4 bases and J 4 bases, leaving 13 bases between the germline ends. CDR3 length: 14 amino acids. Germline V gene data show CDR1 as SNHLY and CDR2 as FYNNEI. The CDR3, as DNA: TGTGCCAGCAGTGCCCAGGGATCTGGCACTGAAGCTTTCTTT. This encodes CASSAQGSGTEAFF.

The chain joins TRBV25-1 to TRBJ1-1; a possible D gene is TRBD1 (5 bases). The V gene's germline CDR1 is MGHDK and CDR2 SYGVNS. With 3 bases removed from V and 2 bases from J, the gap between germline ends came to 13 bases. The CDR3 is 15 residues long. The DNA for the CDR3 is TGTGCCAGCAGTGACCGTCAGGGATACAACACTGAAGCTTTCTTT. Translating gives CASSDRQGYNTEAFF.

The V call is TRBV27, the J call TRBJ2-2; 12 nucleotides align to TRBD2. The length of the CDR3 is 15 residues. Germline CDR1 MNHEY, CDR2 SMNVEV (reference sequence). V gave up 4 bases and J gave up 4 bases; unmatched junction bases: 1. In nucleotides, the CDR3 is TGTGCCAGCAGTTGGACTAGCGGGACCACCGGGGAGCTGTTTTTT. This codes for CASSWTSGTTGELFF.

The chain combines TRBV7-9 with TRBJ1-1, with D unresolved. The V end was cut by 4 bases, the J end by 1 base, with 10 bases between. The germline CDR1 and CDR2 sequences are SEHNR and FQNEAQ (reference sequence). The CDR3 spans 14 residues. In DNA form, the CDR3 reads TGTGCCAGCAGCTCCTGGCCCTCGAACACTGAAGCTTTCTTT. This codes for CASSSWPSNTEAFF.